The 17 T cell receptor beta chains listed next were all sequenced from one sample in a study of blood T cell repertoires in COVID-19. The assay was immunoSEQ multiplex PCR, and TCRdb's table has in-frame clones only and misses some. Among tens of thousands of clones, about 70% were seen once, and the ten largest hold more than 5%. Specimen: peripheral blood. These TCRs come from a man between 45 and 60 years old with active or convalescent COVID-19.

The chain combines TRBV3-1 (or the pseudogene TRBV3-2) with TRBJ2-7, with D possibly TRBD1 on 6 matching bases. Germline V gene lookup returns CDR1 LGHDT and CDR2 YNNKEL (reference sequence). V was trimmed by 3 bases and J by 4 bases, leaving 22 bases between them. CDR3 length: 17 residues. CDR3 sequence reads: CASSQRPAGELFYEQYF. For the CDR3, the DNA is TGTGCCAGCAGCCAGAGACCGGCAGGGGAGCTTTTTTACGAGCAGTACTTC.

CDR3 in DNA: TGTGCCAGCAGCTTAAAAGGGGCGGGAGGTGGCACTGAAGCTTTCTTT. This translates into CASSLKGAGGGTEAFF. V and J are TRBV7-3 and TRBJ1-1; D might be TRBD1 (5 bases). V was cut by 1 base and J by 4 bases, with 16 bases left in between. The CDR3 is 16 amino acids. From germline, CDR1 is SGHTA and CDR2 FQGTGA.

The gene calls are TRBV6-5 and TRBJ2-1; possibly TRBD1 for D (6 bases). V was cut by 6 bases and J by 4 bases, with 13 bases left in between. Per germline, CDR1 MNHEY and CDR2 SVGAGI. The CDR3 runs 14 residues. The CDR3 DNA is TGTGCCAGCAGCCCCGCAGGGGCTTACAATGAGCAGTTCTTC. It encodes CASSPAGAYNEQFF.

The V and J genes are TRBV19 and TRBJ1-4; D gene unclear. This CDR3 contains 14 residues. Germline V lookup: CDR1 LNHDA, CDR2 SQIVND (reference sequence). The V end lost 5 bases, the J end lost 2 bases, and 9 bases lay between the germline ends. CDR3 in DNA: TGTGCCAGTAGTCTGGCACAGACTAATGAAAAACTGTTTTTT. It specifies CASSLAQTNEKLFF.

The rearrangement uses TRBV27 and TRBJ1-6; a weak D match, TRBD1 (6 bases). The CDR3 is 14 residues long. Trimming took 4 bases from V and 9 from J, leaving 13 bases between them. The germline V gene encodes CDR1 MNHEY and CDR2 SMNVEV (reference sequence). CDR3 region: CASSYQGQVSPLHF. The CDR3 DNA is TGTGCCAGCAGTTATCAGGGGCAGGTTTCACCCCTCCACTTT.

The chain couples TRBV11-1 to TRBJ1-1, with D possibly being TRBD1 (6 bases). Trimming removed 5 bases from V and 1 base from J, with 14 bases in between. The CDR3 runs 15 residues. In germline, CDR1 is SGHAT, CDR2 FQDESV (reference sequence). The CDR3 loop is CASSTPGTPNTEAFF. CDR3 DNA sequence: TGTGCCAGCAGCACCCCCGGGACACCGAACACTGAAGCTTTCTTT.

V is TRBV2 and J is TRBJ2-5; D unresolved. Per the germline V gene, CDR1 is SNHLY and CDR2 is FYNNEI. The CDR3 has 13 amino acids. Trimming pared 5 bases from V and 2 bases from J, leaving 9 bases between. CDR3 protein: CASSIPLQETQYF. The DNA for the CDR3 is TGTGCCAGCAGTATTCCACTTCAAGAGACCCAGTACTTC.

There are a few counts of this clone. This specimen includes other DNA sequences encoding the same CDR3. The CDR3 sequence is CASSPGGSRETQYF. CDR3 DNA: TGCGCCAGCAGCCCCGGGGGGTCGCGGGAGACCCAGTACTTC. The J gene is TRBJ2-5, the V gene TRBV5-1; 7 bases are shared with TRBD2. V shed 4 bases, J shed 5 bases, and the junction held 8 bases outside the gene matches. The CDR3 consists of 14 residues. Germline CDR1 and CDR2: SGHRS and YFSETQ.

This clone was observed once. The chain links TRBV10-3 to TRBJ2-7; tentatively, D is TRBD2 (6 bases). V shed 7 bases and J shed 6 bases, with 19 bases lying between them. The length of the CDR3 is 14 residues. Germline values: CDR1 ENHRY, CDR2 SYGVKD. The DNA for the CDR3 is TGTGCCATCAAAAGCGGGCAAGTGAGGGCCGAGCAGTACTTC. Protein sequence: CAIKSGQVRAEQYF.

The CDR3 nucleotides read TGTGCCAGCAATGGACAAATCCAAGAGACCCAGTACTTC. Amino acid sequence: CASNGQIQETQYF. This chain connects TRBV7-6 to TRBJ2-5; D is possibly TRBD1 (5 bases). The CDR3 contains 13 residues. Per the germline V gene, CDR1 is SGHVS and CDR2 is FNYEAQ. V was cut by 7 bases and J by 1 base, with 10 bases left in between.

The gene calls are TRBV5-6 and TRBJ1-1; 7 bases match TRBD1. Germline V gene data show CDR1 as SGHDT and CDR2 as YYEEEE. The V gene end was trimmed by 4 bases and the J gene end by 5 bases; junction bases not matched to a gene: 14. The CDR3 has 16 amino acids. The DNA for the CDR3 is TGTGCCAGCAGCGACCCCGGGACAGAAAGAGGGACTGAAGCTTTCTTT. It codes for CASSDPGTERGTEAFF.

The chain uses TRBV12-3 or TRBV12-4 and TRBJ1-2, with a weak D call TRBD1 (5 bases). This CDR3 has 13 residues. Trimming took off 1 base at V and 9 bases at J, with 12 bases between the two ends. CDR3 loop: CASSLEPRASYTF. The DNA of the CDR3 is TGTGCCAGCAGTTTAGAGCCCAGGGCTAGCTACACCTTC.

CDR3 amino acids: CASSPHLGQNNSPLHF. CDR3 DNA sequence: TGTGCCAGCAGTCCCCACTTAGGACAGAACAATTCACCCCTCCACTTT. The chain combines TRBV6-6 with TRBJ1-6, with TRBD1 as a possible D gene (6 bases). The CDR3 loop spans 16 amino acids. Germline CDR1 is MNHNY and CDR2 is SVGAGI (reference sequence). V lost 5 bases, J lost 7 bases, and 18 bases lay in between.

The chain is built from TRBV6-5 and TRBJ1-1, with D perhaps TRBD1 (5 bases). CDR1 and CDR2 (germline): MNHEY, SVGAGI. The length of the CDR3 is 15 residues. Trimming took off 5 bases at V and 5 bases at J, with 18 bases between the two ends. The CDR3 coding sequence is TGTGCCAGCAGTAACCGGGAGCGGGGGAGGACTGAAGCTTTCTTT. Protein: CASSNRERGRTEAFF.

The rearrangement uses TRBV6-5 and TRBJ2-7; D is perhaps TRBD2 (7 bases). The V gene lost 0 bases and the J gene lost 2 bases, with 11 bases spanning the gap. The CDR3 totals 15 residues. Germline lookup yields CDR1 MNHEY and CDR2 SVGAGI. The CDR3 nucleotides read TGTGCCAGCAGTTACTCAGGGGGGGGACCCTACGAGCAGTACTTC. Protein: CASSYSGGGPYEQYF.

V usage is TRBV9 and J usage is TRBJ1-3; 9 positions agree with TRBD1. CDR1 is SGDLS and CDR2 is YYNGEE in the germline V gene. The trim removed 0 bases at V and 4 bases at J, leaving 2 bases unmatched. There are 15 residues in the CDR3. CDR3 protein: CASSVGDRVGNTIYF. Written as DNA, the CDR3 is TGTGCCAGCAGCGTAGGGGACAGGGTCGGAAACACCATATATTTT.

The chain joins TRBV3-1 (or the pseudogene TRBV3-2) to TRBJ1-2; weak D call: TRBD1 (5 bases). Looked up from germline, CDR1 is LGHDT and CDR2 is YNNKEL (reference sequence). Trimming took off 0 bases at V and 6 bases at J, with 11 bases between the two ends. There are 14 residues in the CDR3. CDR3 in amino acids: CASSQDKGQDGYTF. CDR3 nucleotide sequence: TGTGCCAGCAGCCAAGATAAGGGGCAGGATGGCTACACCTTC.